There are many counts of the clone carrying this T cell receptor beta chain. Samples came from axillary lymph nodes draining the breast cancer. CDR1 is LNHDA, CDR2 SQIVND, per germline (reference sequence). The CDR3 is made up of 14 amino acids. V lost 3 bases and J 10 bases, leaving 18 bases between the germline ends. This entry comes from a study of breast tumors, draining lymph nodes, adjacent tissues. TCRdb called the multiplex PCR reads again in MiXCR, with one record for every CDR3 protein. The repertoire holds about 94,000 distinct CDR3 sequences, with roughly 29% as singletons. This TCR was recovered from a female donor with breast cancer. Some clones in this sample may be carry-over from other donors' samples. This rearrangement joins TRBV19 to TRBJ1-2; D perhaps matches TRBD1 (5 bases). Sequenced input: axillary lymph node tissue. CDR3 loop: CASSILGLGDLYTF. The CDR3 region has the DNA TGTGCCAGTAGTATTCTCGGCCTCGGGGACCTCTACACCTTC. Together with reference TRBV19 and TRBJ1-2, the CDR3 gives the full variable domain: DGGITQSPKYLFRKEGQNVTLSCEQNLNHDAMYWYRQDPGQGLRLIYYSQIVNDFQKGDIAEGYSVSREKKESFPLTVTSAQKNPTAFYLCASSILGLGDLYTFGSGTRLTVV.